This is a list of T cell receptor beta chains from one sample in a study of blood T cell repertoires in COVID-19. Sequenced by immunoSEQ multiplex PCR; TCRdb stores in-frame clones only, minus some. The profile shows 180,000 or so clones, 60% to 80% of them singletons. The sample was PBMCs or T cells enriched from blood (not recorded which). The receptor source for this set is a man aged 60 to 69 who had been exposed to COVID-19. CDR3s include the opening cysteine and the closing phenylalanine or tryptophan. A D gene is named only where the DNA matches it firmly. Rows may omit the clone size; those that give it use once, few, many or a size class.

V gene	clone size	D gene	J gene	CDR3 protein	CDR3 DNA
TRBV5-1	.	TRBD2	TRBJ2-1	CASSVGLAGAWSYNEQFF	TGCGCCAGCAGCGTGGGACTAGCGGGAGCTTGGTCCTACAATGAGCAGTTCTTC
TRBV28	.	TRBD1	TRBJ1-5	CASSLWAGGADQPQHF	TGTGCCAGCAGTTTATGGGCAGGGGGCGCTGATCAGCCCCAGCATTTT
TRBV29-1	few	TRBD2	TRBJ2-2	CSGGGWDTGELFF	TGCAGCGGCGGGGGTTGGGACACCGGGGAGCTGTTTTTT
TRBV5-6	.	.	TRBJ1-2	CASSFEPRGAPIYGYTF	TGTGCCAGCAGCTTTGAGCCCAGGGGCGCGCCTATCTATGGCTACACCTTC
TRBV5-4	.	TRBD2	TRBJ2-1	CASSLSGGSYNEQFF	TGTGCCAGCAGCCTAAGCGGGGGGAGTTACAATGAGCAGTTCTTC
TRBV7-2	.	.	TRBJ1-2	CASSLDRPYGYTF	TGTGCCAGCAGCTTAGACAGGCCCTATGGCTACACCTTC
TRBV13	once	.	TRBJ1-2	CVSSLPGPGYGYTF	TGTGTCAGCAGCTTACCGGGCCCAGGGTATGGCTACACCTTC
TRBV5-4	.	TRBD1	TRBJ1-1	CASSSRQGDWTEAFF	TGTGCCAGCAGCTCCCGACAGGGCGATTGGACTGAAGCTTTCTTT
TRBV7-3	.	TRBD2	TRBJ2-1	CASSSPGGGLAGGPYNEQFF	TGTGCCAGCAGCTCCCCGGGCGGGGGACTAGCGGGCGGCCCATACAATGAGCAGTTCTTC
TRBV9	.	.	TRBJ2-6	CASSGGTGANVLTF	TGTGCCAGCAGCGGGGGCACCGGGGCCAACGTCCTGACTTTC
TRBV7-7	.	TRBD1	TRBJ1-3	CASSPGQGAYSGNTIYF	TGTGCCAGCAGCCCCGGACAGGGGGCCTACTCTGGAAACACCATATATTTT
TRBV29-1	.	TRBD1	TRBJ2-3	CSVEGRTGRRTDTQYF	TGCAGCGTTGAAGGGAGGACAGGGAGGAGGACAGATACGCAGTATTTT
TRBV28	few	.	TRBJ1-5	CASSPGGAGQPQHF	TGTGCCAGCAGCCCGGGGGGGGCCGGTCAGCCCCAGCATTTT
TRBV25-1	once	TRBD1	TRBJ1-6	CASGVTGTNSPLHF	TGTGCCAGCGGCGTGACAGGGACCAATTCACCCCTCCACTTT
TRBV5-1	.	TRBD1	TRBJ1-6	CASSQRTGTGVSPLHF	TGCGCCAGCAGCCAACGGACGGGGACAGGGGTTTCACCCCTCCACTTT
TRBV3-1/TRBV3-2	.	TRBD1	TRBJ2-6	CASSQRTGTASSGANVLTF	TGTGCCAGCAGCCAAAGAACCGGGACAGCCAGCTCTGGGGCCAACGTCCTGACTTTC
TRBV6-1	.	.	TRBJ1-2	CASSESGRVYGYTF	TGTGCCAGCAGTGAATCCGGCAGGGTCTATGGCTACACCTTC
TRBV6-5	few	.	TRBJ1-2	CASSPDTIYGYTF	TGTGCCAGCAGCCCAGACACCATTTATGGCTACACCTTC
TRBV6-2/TRBV6-3	few	.	TRBJ1-1	CASSQNRQVRAFF	TGTGCCAGCAGTCAAAATAGACAGGTTCGGGCTTTCTTT
TRBV19	.	TRBD1	TRBJ1-2	CASSVTGGAYGYTF	TGTGCCAGTAGTGTGACAGGGGGCGCTTACGGCTACACCTTC
TRBV6-5	.	TRBD1	TRBJ2-1	CASKGDRENYNEQFF	TGTGCCAGCAAGGGGGACAGGGAAAATTACAATGAGCAGTTCTTC
TRBV3-1/TRBV3-2	.	.	TRBJ2-1	CASSQGAPQFF	TGTGCCAGCAGCCAAGGGGCGCCGCAGTTCTTC
TRBV4-1	.	.	TRBJ2-7	CASSQGQGDGYEQYF	TGCGCCAGCAGCCAAGGCCAAGGGGATGGCTACGAGCAGTACTTC
TRBV6-2/TRBV6-3	.	TRBD1	TRBJ1-5	CASSGTGSTQPQHF	TGTGCCAGCAGTGGGACAGGGAGTACTCAGCCCCAGCATTTT
TRBV18	.	TRBD1	TRBJ2-3	CASSPGTGPTDTQYF	TGTGCCAGCTCACCCGGGACAGGACCCACAGATACGCAGTATTTT
TRBV6-4	many	TRBD1	TRBJ2-1	CASSPQGDSYNEQFF	TGTGCCAGCAGCCCCCAGGGGGACTCCTACAATGAGCAGTTCTTC
TRBV30	.	.	TRBJ1-3	CAWSKWSSTGNTIYF	TGTGCCTGGAGTAAGTGGAGTTCCACTGGAAACACCATATATTTT
TRBV30	.	TRBD1	TRBJ1-2	CAWSDRGDYGYTF	TGTGCCTGGAGTGACAGGGGAGACTATGGCTACACCTTC
TRBV7-8	.	.	TRBJ1-3	CASSLARRNTIYF	TGTGCCAGCAGCTTAGCCAGAAGAAACACCATATATTTT
TRBV11-3	.	TRBD2	TRBJ2-2	CASSPPGTSGELFF	TGTGCCAGCAGCCCTCCCGGGACTAGCGGGGAGCTGTTTTTT
TRBV4-1	.	TRBD1	TRBJ2-3	CASSRTGEDTQYF	TGCGCCAGCAGTAGGACAGGGGAAGATACGCAGTATTTT
TRBV28	once	TRBD2	TRBJ2-7	CASSPQRTSGRGHEQYF	TGTGCCAGCAGTCCCCAAAGGACTAGCGGGAGGGGCCACGAGCAGTACTTC
TRBV24-1	.	.	TRBJ1-5	CATSGTQNQPQHF	TGTGCCACCAGTGGGACACAAAATCAGCCCCAGCATTTT
TRBV3-1/TRBV3-2	.	TRBD1	TRBJ1-1	CASSLRGGAGNTEAFF	TGTGCCAGCAGCCTTAGAGGGGGCGCAGGGAACACTGAAGCTTTCTTT
TRBV7-9	.	.	TRBJ2-3	CASSLGRASTDTQYF	TGTGCCAGCAGCTTAGGTAGAGCTAGCACAGATACGCAGTATTTT
TRBV6-5	.	.	TRBJ2-2	CASSYSSGRGTGELFF	TGTGCCAGCAGTTACTCGAGTGGTCGGGGCACCGGGGAGCTGTTTTTT
TRBV3-1/TRBV3-2	.	.	TRBJ1-2	CASSQGPSVYGYTF	TGTGCCAGCAGCCAAGGACCTAGTGTATATGGCTACACCTTC
TRBV7-8	few	.	TRBJ1-5	CASSPHSPGENSNQPQHF	TGTGCCAGCAGCCCCCACTCCCCAGGCGAGAATAGCAATCAGCCCCAGCATTTT
TRBV9	.	.	TRBJ2-3	CASSSRTAPSTDTQYF	TGTGCCAGCAGCTCCAGGACAGCACCTAGCACAGATACGCAGTATTTT
TRBV9	.	TRBD2	TRBJ2-7	CASSGSGVKSYEQYF	TGTGCCAGCAGCGGTAGCGGGGTGAAGAGCTACGAGCAGTACTTC
TRBV2	.	.	TRBJ2-5	CASSVGGLETQYF	TGTGCCAGCAGTGTGGGGGGGCTGGAGACCCAGTACTTC
TRBV7-8	.	.	TRBJ1-4	CASSLGDKEKLFF	TGTGCCAGCAGCTTAGGGGACAAAGAAAAACTGTTTTTT
TRBV12-3/TRBV12-4	.	.	TRBJ1-1	CASSLQQNTEAFF	TGTGCCAGCAGTTTGCAACAGAACACTGAAGCTTTCTTT
TRBV24-1	few	TRBD1	TRBJ2-2	CATSDMLGTGFAGELFF	TGTGCCACCAGTGACATGCTCGGGACAGGGTTCGCCGGGGAGCTGTTTTTT
TRBV28	.	TRBD1	TRBJ1-1	CASSRDRVNTEAFF	TGTGCCAGCAGTCGGGACAGGGTAAACACTGAAGCTTTCTTT
TRBV4-3	.	TRBD1	TRBJ1-3	CASSQQTGAGNTIYF	TGCGCCAGCAGCCAACAGACAGGGGCTGGAAACACCATATATTTT
TRBV15	once	TRBD1	TRBJ2-7	CATSRDDREQYF	TGTGCCACCAGCAGGGATGACAGGGAACAGTACTTC
TRBV6-5	few	.	TRBJ1-1	CASSYSGRANTEAFF	TGTGCCAGCAGTTACTCCGGGAGGGCGAACACTGAAGCTTTCTTT
TRBV28	.	.	TRBJ1-1	CASSLKLTGNTEAFF	TGTGCCAGCAGTTTAAAATTGACGGGGAATACTGAAGCTTTCTTT
TRBV7-6	few	.	TRBJ1-2	CASSFREADLRGYTF	TGTGCCAGCAGCTTCCGGGAGGCGGACCTGAGGGGCTACACCTTC
TRBV11-2	.	.	TRBJ1-1	CASSLGRQSGEAFF	TGTGCCAGCAGCTTAGGGAGACAGTCGGGTGAAGCTTTCTTT
TRBV3-1/TRBV3-2	.	TRBD2	TRBJ2-7	CASSQEAGAPSEQYF	TGTGCCAGCAGCCAAGAGGCGGGAGCCCCTTCCGAGCAGTACTTC
TRBV7-9	.	TRBD2	TRBJ2-7	CASSAGLAGGAYEQYF	TGTGCCAGCAGCGCGGGACTAGCGGGAGGAGCCTACGAGCAGTACTTC
TRBV7-3	.	TRBD1	TRBJ2-3	CASSLSMGQGAGDTQYF	TGTGCCAGCAGCTTAAGTATGGGGCAGGGGGCAGGGGATACGCAGTATTTT